This entry lists 17 T cell receptor beta chains sequenced from one sample in a study of T cell repertoires in cytomegalovirus infection. TCRdb ran MiXCR on the reads and lists one entry per CDR3 protein. The data show more than 150,000 distinct CDR3 sequences, with roughly 27% seen just once and 30% to 40% held by the top ten. Sequencing was carried out using PBMCs. The receptors were gathered from a human donor in good health (CMV status not recorded). Some clones in this sample may be carry-over from other donors' samples.

The chain recombines TRBV18 with TRBJ2-7; D may be TRBD1 or TRBD2 (5 bases each). V was clipped by 4 bases and J by 3 bases, with 13 bases between them. Germline V lookup: CDR1 KGHSH, CDR2 LQKENI. The CDR3 totals 14 residues. This chain's CDR3 is CASSRPGRIYEQYF. CDR3 nucleotide sequence: TGTGCCAGCTCACGTCCGGGACGGATCTACGAGCAGTACTTC. Based on the CDR3 plus reference TRBV18 and TRBJ2-7, the full variable domain is NAGVMQNPRHLVRRRGQEARLRCSPMKGHSHVYWYRQLPEEGLKFMVYLQKENIIDESGMPKERFSAEFPKEGPSILRIQQVVRGDSAAYFCASSRPGRIYEQYFGPGTRLTVT.

This clonotype appeared many times. This chain joins TRBV7-9 and TRBJ2-2, with 10 nucleotides matching TRBD2. The J segment lost 4 bases and the V segment lost 5 bases, leaving 10 bases of the junction unmatched. Germline V CDR1 and CDR2: SEHNR, FQNEAQ (reference sequence). There are 17 residues in the CDR3. Here the CDR3 DNA reads TGTGCCAGCAGCAATCCGTTTCAGCGGGGGGGCACCGGGGAGCTGTTTTTT. Protein product: CASSNPFQRGGTGELFF.

In this sample, this clonotype turned up a few times. Here the CDR3 reads CASSFSNTEAFF. The CDR3 nucleotides read TGTGCCAGCAGTTTTAGTAACACTGAAGCTTTCTTT. The chain combines TRBV12-3 or TRBV12-4 with TRBJ1-1; the D is unclear. The V gene lost 3 bases and the J gene lost 2 bases, with 4 bases spanning the gap. This CDR3 is built from 12 residues.

This clonotype was found a few times. The gene calls are TRBV5-1 and TRBJ2-3; D may be TRBD2 (5 bases). V lost 4 bases and J lost 1, with 16 bases in between. This CDR3 spans 16 amino acids. Germline V CDR1 and CDR2: SGHRS, YFSETQ. DNA of the CDR3: TGCGCCAGCAGCCCACTGACGGGAACAGGCACAGATACGCAGTATTTT. It yields the protein CASSPLTGTGTDTQYF.

This clonotype turned up a few times. The rearrangement links TRBV20-1 to TRBJ1-5; TRBD1 matches at 7 bases. The trim removed 0 bases at V and 1 base at J, leaving 12 bases unmatched. Germline-derived CDR1 and CDR2 are DFQATT and SNEGSKA (reference sequence). The CDR3 spans 18 residues. The CDR3: CSARDIGGGQRSNQPQHF. CDR3 bases: TGCAGTGCTAGAGATATAGGAGGGGGCCAGAGGAGCAATCAGCCCCAGCATTTT.

In this sample, this clonotype turned up a few times. V gene TRBV6-1 combines with J gene TRBJ1-1; D is unresolved. Trimming removed 7 bases from V and 4 bases from J, with 19 bases in between. The V gene's germline CDR1 is MNHNS and CDR2 SASEGT. This CDR3 region has 15 residues. CDR3: CASTPTPYLSTEAFF. For the CDR3, the DNA is TGTGCCAGCACCCCCACCCCCTATTTGAGCACTGAAGCTTTCTTT.

This clonotype has more than one count but fewer than ten. The gene calls are TRBV29-1 and TRBJ1-6; 8 positions agree with TRBD1. The trim removed 6 bases at V and 15 bases at J, leaving 13 bases unmatched. The germline V gene encodes CDR1 SQVTM and CDR2 ANQGSEA. This CDR3 spans 13 amino acids. CDR3 coding DNA: TGCAGCGTCCCAGCCCCAGGGGGCCTGGGCCTCCACTTT. It encodes CSVPAPGGLGLHF.

A single count supports this clonotype. This sequence joins TRBV18 and TRBJ2-7; D may be TRBD2 (5 bases). The ends were cut back, 3 bases at V and 2 bases at J, with 14 bases in the middle. The CDR3 totals 15 residues. The germline V gene has CDR1 KGHSH and CDR2 LQKENI. The CDR3: CASSPRADPTYEQYF. The CDR3 bases are TGTGCCAGCTCACCGCGGGCAGACCCGACCTACGAGCAGTACTTC.

This clonotype has more than one count but fewer than ten. The chain uses TRBV5-4 and TRBJ2-1; 7 bases are shared with TRBD2. Germline values: CDR1 SGHNT, CDR2 YYREEE (reference sequence). V shed 4 bases, J shed 5 bases, and the junction held 3 bases outside the gene matches. CDR3 size: 13 residues. In nucleotides, the CDR3 is TGTGCCAGCAGCACCGGGACTAACAATGAGCAGTTCTTC. Residues: CASSTGTNNEQFF. Full variable domain (rest looked up from reference TRBV5-4 and TRBJ2-1): ETGVTQSPTHLIKTRGQQVTLRCSSQSGHNTVSWYQQALGQGPQFIFQYYREEENGRGNFPPRFSGLQFPNYSSELNVNALELDDSALYLCASSTGTNNEQFFGPGTRLTVL.

Only a few counts were recorded for this clonotype. CDR3 DNA sequence: TGCGCCAGCAGCCAGCCCCGACGGGGGGGCCTTTACAATGAGCAGTTCTTC. Translation gives CASSQPRRGGLYNEQFF. The rearrangement links TRBV4-3 to TRBJ2-1, with TRBD2 matching 8 bases. CDR1 and CDR2 (germline): LGHNA, YSLEER. J was trimmed by 4 bases and V by 3 bases; bases with no gene match: 11. This CDR3 has 17 amino acids.

This clonotype was counted a few times. The chain is built from TRBV7-2 and TRBJ2-3, with TRBD2 matching 8 bases. This CDR3 has 15 amino acids. The ends lost 1 base at V and 2 bases at J; junction bases unmatched: 2. Germline V lookup: CDR1 SGHTA, CDR2 FQGNSA. The CDR3 spells CASSLGAGVTDTQYF. Here the CDR3 DNA reads TGTGCCAGCAGCTTAGGAGCGGGGGTCACAGATACGCAGTATTTT.

V usage is TRBV29-1 and J usage is TRBJ1-4; a possible D gene is TRBD1 (5 bases). The V end was cut by 4 bases, the J end by 7 bases, with 13 bases between. Per the germline V gene, CDR1 is SQVTM and CDR2 is ANQGSEA. This CDR3 has 13 residues. The CDR3 loop reads CSVGGRDGEKLFF. The DNA of the CDR3 is TGCAGCGTTGGGGGCAGGGATGGTGAAAAACTGTTTTTT. Full variable domain (remainder filled in from reference TRBV29-1 and TRBJ1-4): SAVISQKPSRDICQRGTSLTIQCQVDSQVTMMFWYRQQPGQSLTLIATANQGSEATYESGFVIDKFPISRPNLTFSTLTVSNMSPEDSSIYLCSVGGRDGEKLFFGSGTQLSVL.

Comments on this clonotype: The junction differs from germline at one of its ends, possibly a read error. This CDR3 is CARSYQSGEHRRYEQYF. The CDR3 region has the DNA TGTGCCAGAAGCTACCAGAGCGGGGAACACCGGAGGTACGAGCAGTACTTC. The chain employs TRBV7-4 and TRBJ2-7; 7 bases agree with TRBD2. The germline V gene has CDR1 SGHVT and CDR2 SQSDAQ. The CDR3 extends over 17 amino acids.

Details on this clonotype: This may be a read error, as it is one base from a much larger clone. The chain links TRBV7-2 to TRBJ1-1, with D perhaps matching TRBD1 (6 bases). Germline-derived CDR1 and CDR2 are SGHTA and FQGNSA. Trimming took 1 base from V and 2 from J, leaving 14 bases between them. This CDR3 has 16 residues. The DNA of the CDR3 is TGTGCCAGCAGCTTAGAGGGGAGGGGGTCCAACACTGAAGCTTTCTTT. It encodes CASSLEGRGSNTEAFF.

The chain links TRBV29-1 to TRBJ2-7; the D gene is possibly TRBD1 (6 bases). Trimming took off 4 bases at V and 6 bases at J, with 19 bases between the two ends. Germline CDR1 and CDR2: SQVTM and ANQGSEA. The CDR3 extends over 14 amino acids. CDR3 bases: TGCAGCGTTGGTACCAGATCCCCCAGGGGCGAGCAGTACTTC. This sequence encodes CSVGTRSPRGEQYF.

This chain uses TRBV5-8 with TRBJ2-3, with 10 positions matching TRBD2. CDR3 length: 17 residues. Unmatched junction bases numbered 13, after V lost 4 bases and J lost 5 bases. The germline gives CDR1 SGHTS, CDR2 YDEGEE. CDR3 bases: TGTGCCAGCAGCCCCGAACCGGGACTAGCGTTGGGAGATACGCAGTATTTT. Amino acid sequence: CASSPEPGLALGDTQYF.

This clonotype was counted between two and nine times. This chain links TRBV6-2 or TRBV6-3 with TRBJ2-7, with 9 bases fitting TRBD2. The CDR3 length is 14 residues. Germline CDR1 and CDR2: MNHEY and SVGEGT. V was pared by 0 bases and J by 3 bases, with 0 bases of the junction left unmatched. CDR3 in amino acids: CASSYSSGGYEQYF. The CDR3, as DNA: TGTGCCAGCAGTTACTCTAGCGGGGGCTACGAGCAGTACTTC.